The 32 T cell receptor beta chains presented below share a single source sample, sequenced in a study of cytomegalovirus exposure and HLA in healthy donors. PCR primers comprised 60 Vbeta and 13 Jbeta primers. Repertoires were generated with immunoSEQ multiplex PCR, while TCRdb's copy carries only in-frame clones and drops some. The sample shows about 120,000 clones, about 59% of them seen only once. The sample taken for sequencing was PBMCs. Receptors originate from a woman in her thirties or forties in good health and CMV-seropositive.

The rearrangement links TRBV5-1 to TRBJ2-5; the match to TRBD1 covers 10 bases. The V and J ends lost 5 bases and 4 bases, in that order; junction bases with no gene match: 8. The CDR3 contains 15 residues. The germline CDR1 and CDR2 sequences are SGHRS and YFSETQ. The CDR3 sequence is CASSQGGDRGETQYF. The DNA of the CDR3 is TGCGCCAGCAGTCAAGGAGGGGACAGGGGAGAGACCCAGTACTTC.

V usage is TRBV7-3 and J usage is TRBJ2-1; 10 bases match TRBD2. With 5 bases clipped from V and 5 bases from J, the junction kept 6 bases outside the gene matches. Germline assignment: CDR1 SGHTA and CDR2 FQGTGA. The CDR3 totals 15 residues. This CDR3 reads CASSQSGRANNEQFF. The CDR3 coding sequence is TGTGCCAGCAGCCAGAGCGGGAGGGCCAACAATGAGCAGTTCTTC. Filled out from reference TRBV7-3 and TRBJ2-1, the complete variable domain reads GAGVSQTPSNKVTEKGKYVELRCDPISGHTALYWYRQSLGQGPEFLIYFQGTGAADDSGLPNDRFFAVRPEGSVSTLKIQRTERGDSAVYLCASSQSGRANNEQFFGPGTRLTVL.

The chain employs TRBV7-9 and TRBJ2-2; TRBD2 aligns across 7 bases. The germline CDR1 and CDR2 sequences are SEHNR and FQNEAQ (reference sequence). CDR3 length: 12 amino acids. The CDR3 here is CSFPGGTGELFF. DNA for the CDR3: TGTTCCTTTCCGGGGGGAACCGGGGAGCTGTTTTTT.

The rearrangement joins TRBV7-9 to TRBJ1-5; unclear D gene. CDR3 length equals 16 residues. The germline V gene encodes CDR1 SEHNR and CDR2 FQNEAQ (reference sequence). The V and J ends lost 4 bases and 2 bases respectively, with 15 bases between them. This CDR3 reads CASSSPGLSGNQPQHF. The CDR3 DNA is TGTGCCAGCAGCTCACCGGGTCTTTCTGGCAATCAGCCCCAGCATTTT. Together with reference TRBV7-9 and TRBJ1-5, the CDR3 gives the full variable domain: DTGVSQNPRHKITKRGQNVTFRCDPISEHNRLYWYRQTLGQGPEFLTYFQNEAQLEKSRLLSDRFSAERPKGSFSTLEIQRTEQGDSAMYLCASSSPGLSGNQPQHFGDGTRLSIL.

This chain connects TRBV5-1 to TRBJ2-1; TRBD2 matches at 8 bases. This CDR3 has 16 amino acids. CDR1 is SGHRS, CDR2 YFSETQ, per germline. Germline trimming cut 7 bases from V and 7 bases from J; bases unmatched to any gene: 16. CDR3 sequence: CASSGGSGRFPNEQFF. For the CDR3, the DNA is TGCGCCAGCTCGGGTGGGAGCGGGAGATTCCCAAATGAGCAGTTCTTC.

The chain combines TRBV5-1 with TRBJ2-7; possible D gene TRBD1, 6 bases. This CDR3 is built from 14 residues. Germline CDR1 SGHRS, CDR2 YFSETQ. V lost 0 bases, J lost 0 bases, and 7 bases lay in between. The CDR3 is CASSLEDSSYEQYF. CDR3 coding DNA: TGCGCCAGCAGCTTGGAGGACAGCTCCTACGAGCAGTACTTC.

V is TRBV7-6 and J is TRBJ1-6; 8 bases agree with TRBD1. The germline gives CDR1 SGHVS, CDR2 FNYEAQ. Trimming at V came to 0 bases and at J to 7 bases, leaving 8 bases not matched to a gene. The CDR3 has 17 amino acids. The DNA for the CDR3 is TGTGCCAGCAGCTTAGCCGTAGCAGGGGGCAGAAATTCACCCCTCCACTTT. It translates to CASSLAVAGGRNSPLHF.

This rearrangement joins TRBV6-5 to TRBJ1-5; a weak D match, TRBD1 (5 bases). The ends were cut back, 3 bases at V and 6 bases at J, with 15 bases in the middle. In germline, CDR1 is MNHEY, CDR2 SVGAGI. This CDR3 region has 15 residues. CDR3 in amino acids: CASSYTQGFGQPQHF. CDR3 nucleotides: TGTGCCAGCAGTTATACTCAGGGATTCGGTCAGCCCCAGCATTTT.

This clone was found once. The rearrangement joins TRBV12-5 to TRBJ2-5; D is ambiguous. Trimming shortened V by 1 base and J by 0 bases, and 9 bases separated the two germline ends. Germline CDR1 is LGHNT and CDR2 is FRNRAP. CDR3 size: 15 residues. The CDR3 is CASGLGTYYQETQYF. The CDR3 DNA reads TGTGCTAGTGGTTTGGGAACCTACTACCAAGAGACCCAGTACTTC.

The chain recombines TRBV6-1 with TRBJ1-1, with TRBD1 identical over 11 bases. The CDR3 consists of 16 residues. The ends lost 4 bases at V and 4 bases at J; junction bases unmatched: 8. The germline V gene encodes CDR1 MNHNS and CDR2 SASEGT. CDR3 region: CASSADRGRLGTEAFF. The CDR3 nucleotides read TGTGCCAGCAGTGCGGACAGGGGGCGTTTGGGCACTGAAGCTTTCTTT.

CDR3 region: CASSQEWQNSYEQYF. Here the CDR3 DNA reads TGCGCCAGCAGCCAAGAGTGGCAGAACTCCTACGAGCAGTACTTC. The chain carries TRBV4-3 and TRBJ2-7; D uncertain. This CDR3 is 15 amino acids long. Trimming removed 0 bases from V and 0 bases from J, with 9 bases in between. The V gene's germline CDR1 is LGHNA and CDR2 YSLEER.

The chain uses TRBV7-9 and TRBJ2-7; TRBD1 matches 7 bases. The V segment lost 6 bases and the J segment 3 bases; nucleotides outside the gene matches: 5. Germline V gives CDR1 SEHNR, CDR2 FQNEAQ (reference sequence). The CDR3 runs 13 residues. The CDR3 sequence is CASRRQGSYEQYF. The CDR3 nucleotides read TGTGCCAGCAGGAGACAGGGAAGCTACGAGCAGTACTTC. Based on the CDR3 plus reference TRBV7-9 and TRBJ2-7, the full variable domain is DTGVSQNPRHKITKRGQNVTFRCDPISEHNRLYWYRQTLGQGPEFLTYFQNEAQLEKSRLLSDRFSAERPKGSFSTLEIQRTEQGDSAMYLCASRRQGSYEQYFGPGTRLTVT.

The chain has TRBV29-1 and TRBJ2-3; D may be TRBD2 (5 bases). The CDR3 spans 15 residues. Germline loops: CDR1 SQVTM, CDR2 ANQGSEA. Trimming removed 6 bases from V and 1 base from J, with 17 bases in between. CDR3 DNA sequence: TGCAGCGTACCTGGACTGTTCCGCGGCACAGATACGCAGTATTTT. Encoded protein: CSVPGLFRGTDTQYF.

This chain connects TRBV7-9 to TRBJ2-5; 11 nucleotides align to TRBD2. The germline CDR1 and CDR2 sequences are SEHNR and FQNEAQ (reference sequence). With 4 bases clipped from V and 2 bases from J, the junction kept 3 bases outside the gene matches. CDR3 length equals 15 residues. CDR3 coding DNA: TGTGCCAGCAGCTCCATAGCGGGAGGGCAAGAGACCCAGTACTTC. It is translated as CASSSIAGGQETQYF.

V is TRBV30 and J is TRBJ1-1; D is unclear. Trimming pared 4 bases from V and 3 bases from J, leaving 12 bases between. The length of the CDR3 is 13 residues. Germline CDR1 GTSNPN, CDR2 SVGIG (reference sequence). CDR3 in DNA: TGTGCCTGGAAAGAGCAGGCCCACACTGAAGCTTTCTTT. Amino acids: CAWKEQAHTEAFF.

The table lists this clone with a few counts. The chain links TRBV5-1 to TRBJ2-1; 7 bases map to TRBD2. The germline V gene encodes CDR1 SGHRS and CDR2 YFSETQ. V lost 4 bases, J lost 9 bases, and 7 bases stayed unmatched. This CDR3 spans 13 amino acids. This CDR3 reads CASSTLGEGEQFF. CDR3 sequence (DNA): TGCGCCAGCAGCACTCTAGGGGAGGGTGAGCAGTTCTTC.

This clone was counted a few times. This chain links TRBV7-9 with TRBJ2-1, with a tentative D call TRBD1 (5 bases). The CDR3 has 16 residues. V lost 5 bases and J lost 5, with 19 bases in between. Germline loops: CDR1 SEHNR, CDR2 FQNEAQ (reference sequence). The CDR3 reads CASSIRQFGPNNEQFF. The CDR3 region has the DNA TGTGCCAGCAGCATCAGACAGTTTGGCCCTAACAATGAGCAGTTCTTC.

This clone was detected only a few times. The gene calls are TRBV7-2 and TRBJ2-5; 14 bases are a match to TRBD2. Germline CDR1 SGHTA, CDR2 FQGNSA. V lost 5 bases, J lost 4 bases, and 3 bases stayed unmatched. The CDR3 is 15 residues long. The DNA of the CDR3 is TGTGCCAGCAGCCAAGGACTAGCGGGAGGAGAGACCCAGTACTTC. It is translated as CASSQGLAGGETQYF.

V is TRBV30 and J is TRBJ2-3; D uncertain. The CDR3 extends over 14 amino acids. CDR1 and CDR2 from the germline V gene are GTSNPN and SVGIG (reference sequence). Trimming removed 8 bases at V and 3 bases at J, with 18 bases between. Here the CDR3 reads CAANSVLRTDTQYF. In DNA, the CDR3 is TGTGCCGCTAACTCTGTGTTGAGAACAGATACGCAGTATTTT.

V usage is TRBV6-1 and J usage is TRBJ2-5; tentatively, D is TRBD2 (6 bases). CDR1 MNHNS and CDR2 SASEGT come from the germline V gene. Trimming removed 2 bases at V and 5 bases at J, with 24 bases between. This CDR3 spans 18 amino acids. The CDR3 DNA sequence: TGTGCCAGCAGTGAACGCGGGACGAGGGGCGGTTTCCTGGAGACCCAGTACTTC. This encodes CASSERGTRGGFLETQYF.

The chain has TRBV23-1 and TRBJ1-2, with D unclear. TRBV23-1 is flagged as an ORF with uncertain function. This CDR3 has 17 amino acids. The V end was cut by 2 bases, the J end by 0 bases, with 16 bases between. CDR3: CASSQLRTEGSNYGYTF. DNA for the CDR3: TGCGCCAGCAGTCAACTTAGGACCGAGGGATCTAACTATGGCTACACCTTC.

CDR3 loop: CASSQDRLRDRNTEAFF. The CDR3 region has the DNA TGCGCCAGCAGCCAAGATAGGCTAAGGGACAGGAACACTGAAGCTTTCTTT. The rearrangement joins TRBV4-1 to TRBJ1-1, with 7 bases that match TRBD1. The CDR3 covers 17 residues. V was clipped by 0 bases and J by 1 base; unmatched bases: 8. The germline CDR1 and CDR2 sequences are MGHRA and YSYEKL.

The chain couples TRBV6-5 to TRBJ2-7, with TRBD2 matching over 7 bases. With 6 bases clipped from V and 4 bases from J, the junction kept 12 bases outside the gene matches. This CDR3 is built from 15 residues. Germline V gives CDR1 MNHEY, CDR2 SVGAGI. This CDR3 reads CASRPSGDRRYEQYF. As DNA, the CDR3 is TGTGCCAGCAGACCAAGCGGGGACCGTCGGTACGAGCAGTACTTC.

The sample holds a few counts of this clone. The V gene is TRBV7-2, the J gene TRBJ2-2; 7 bases are a match to TRBD2. Trimming cost V 6 bases and J 7 bases; bases outside gene matches: 14. The length of the CDR3 is 16 residues. The germline CDR1 and CDR2 sequences are SGHTA and FQGNSA. The CDR3 DNA follows: TGTGCCAGCAGACCATGGGCGGGGGAGGTGAACGGGGAGCTGTTTTTT. It specifies CASRPWAGEVNGELFF.

The chain combines TRBV6-6 with TRBJ1-3; D is possibly TRBD1 (5 bases). V dropped 6 bases and J dropped 3 bases, with 12 bases sitting between them. Germline CDR1 MNHNY, CDR2 SVGAGI (reference sequence). This CDR3 spans 14 amino acids. In DNA, the CDR3 is TGTGCCAGCAGACCCCGGGGGGTTGGAAACACCATATATTTT. Its translation: CASRPRGVGNTIYF.

The J gene is TRBJ2-7, the V gene TRBV19; tentatively, D is TRBD1 (6 bases). Trimming removed 6 bases at V and 0 bases at J, with 21 bases between. CDR3 length equals 17 residues. The germline gives CDR1 LNHDA, CDR2 SQIVND (reference sequence). The DNA for the CDR3 is TGTGCCAGTAGCCCATGGGGTCAGGGGCGAAACTCCTACGAGCAGTACTTC. It specifies CASSPWGQGRNSYEQYF.

This clone has only a few counts. The rearrangement uses TRBV4-1 and TRBJ1-1; weak D call: TRBD1 (6 bases). V lost 4 bases to trimming and J lost 1 base, with 16 bases between them. The CDR3 is 16 amino acids. The germline gives CDR1 MGHRA, CDR2 YSYEKL. CDR3 bases: TGCGCCAGCAGCCCGTTACCGGGACACGAGAACACTGAAGCTTTCTTT. Amino acids: CASSPLPGHENTEAFF.

The chain combines TRBV4-3 with TRBJ2-5; 12 bases fit TRBD2. The CDR3 is 17 residues long. Germline lookup yields CDR1 LGHNA and CDR2 YSLEER. With V trimmed by 5 bases and J by 1 base, 8 bases remained unmatched. CDR3 bases: TGCGCCAGCAGCTTACGACTAGCGGGAGAGTTCCAAGAGACCCAGTACTTC. Translating it yields CASSLRLAGEFQETQYF.

This clone came up a few times. V is TRBV6-5 and J is TRBJ1-4; D is unclear. The CDR3 is made up of 14 amino acids. Germline V gives CDR1 MNHEY, CDR2 SVGAGI. Trimming removed 5 bases at V and 0 bases at J, with 7 bases between. The CDR3 sequence: CASSPVATNEKLFF. The CDR3 bases are TGTGCCAGCAGTCCGGTCGCAACTAATGAAAAACTGTTTTTT.

The chain carries TRBV7-2 and TRBJ2-7, with TRBD2 as a possible D gene (6 bases). Trimming removed 1 base at V and 5 bases at J, with 18 bases between. CDR1 and CDR2 (germline): SGHTA, FQGNSA. The CDR3 totals 16 residues. CDR3 nucleotide sequence: TGTGCCAGCAGCTTAGTGAATAGCGGAAAATCCCACGAGCAGTACTTC. It is translated as CASSLVNSGKSHEQYF.

The J gene is TRBJ2-7, the V gene TRBV7-2; D is possibly TRBD1 (5 bases). The CDR3 loop spans 12 amino acids. CDR1 is SGHTA and CDR2 is FQGNSA in the germline V gene. V dropped 3 bases and J dropped 6 bases, with 9 bases sitting between them. The CDR3 spells CASSLAQGEQYF. CDR3 nucleotide sequence: TGTGCCAGCAGCTTGGCTCAGGGCGAGCAGTACTTC.

The V call is TRBV28, the J call TRBJ2-5, with TRBD1 identical over 11 bases. The CDR3 extends over 14 amino acids. Germline lookup yields CDR1 MDHEN and CDR2 SYDVKM. With V trimmed by 6 bases and J by 5 bases, 5 bases remained unmatched. The CDR3 protein is CASRAGTGGETQYF. The CDR3 nucleotides are TGTGCCAGCAGGGCCGGGACAGGGGGGGAGACCCAGTACTTC.